This record looks at one T cell receptor beta chain sequence and its context. Its antigen remains unidentified. The data were taken from a study of cytomegalovirus exposure and HLA in healthy donors. Study-level results: An ancestry cluster, one associated with Asian ancestry, reportedly showed fewer N-insertions than the approximately 670-donor mean in a later analysis. Reports showed the classifier diagnosing cytomegalovirus status with high specificity and sensitivity. Productive rates of about 87% or about 30% were seen for most TCR beta V segments in an earlier analysis.

CDR3 length: 18 residues. V was clipped by 5 bases and J by 0 bases; unmatched bases: 10. Germline assignment: CDR1 SGHAT and CDR2 FQNNGV. PCR amplification relied on 60 Vbeta primers (plus 13 Jbeta primers). Assay used: immunoSEQ multiplex PCR; TCRdb lists only in-frame clones, some missing. The sample includes 100,000 to 150,000 clones, around 82% seen only once; the top ten take 1.2%. What was sequenced was PBMCs. The clonotype originates from a female donor in good health and CMV-seronegative. The rearrangement uses TRBV11-2 and TRBJ2-5; 12 nucleotides line up with TRBD2. CDR3 coding DNA: TGTGCCAGCAGCCCCCGACTAGCGGGAGCCCTGTACCAAGAGACCCAGTACTTC. Encoded protein: CASSPRLAGALYQETQYF.